Presented here are 3 T cell receptor beta chains from one specimen sequenced in a study of response to subunit inactivated influenza vaccine. TCRdb independently ran MiXCR on the RT-PCR reads; one entry per CDR3 protein. This sample yields about half a million distinct CDR3 sequences, of which approximately 11% are seen a single time; approximately 12% belongs to the top ten. The sequenced sample was PBMCs from blood, obtained roughly 6 weeks after vaccination. These receptors all come from a man over 45 who received an inactivated influenza vaccine.

This clonotype has just a few counts. The rearrangement joins TRBV4-1 to TRBJ2-5; the D gene is possibly TRBD2 (6 bases). Germline values: CDR1 MGHRA, CDR2 YSYEKL. The V and J ends lost 2 bases and 11 bases respectively, with 15 bases between them. The CDR3 is made up of 13 amino acids. CDR3 sequence: CASSQTPGTGQYF. Written as DNA, the CDR3 is TGCGCCAGCAGCCAAACACCCGGGACTGGTCAGTACTTC.

This clonotype was counted between two and nine times. CDR3 in amino acids: CASSWDTNTEAFF. The CDR3 DNA sequence: TGCGCCAGCAGCTGGGACACGAACACTGAAGCTTTCTTT. The chain links TRBV5-1 to TRBJ1-1; D might be TRBD1 (6 bases). The CDR3 runs 13 residues. The V end was cut by 3 bases, the J end by 1 base, with 7 bases between. From germline, CDR1 is SGHRS and CDR2 YFSETQ.

The sample holds many counts of this clonotype. The rearrangement joins TRBV5-1 to TRBJ2-4; tentative D call: TRBD1 (6 bases). CDR3 size: 16 residues. Germline CDR1 SGHRS, CDR2 YFSETQ. Trimming cost V 0 bases and J 5 bases, with 15 bases left between them. The chain's CDR3 is CASSLATGSTQNIQYF. As DNA, the CDR3 is TGCGCCAGCAGCTTGGCCACAGGGAGCACCCAAAACATTCAGTACTTC.